This T cell receptor (beta chain) was found in a study of blood T cell repertoires in COVID-19. At the level of the study: The United States, Italy and Spain were the sources of the acute and convalescent COVID-19 samples. Nucleic acid was either cDNA or gDNA, and it came from T cells, B-cell-depleted T cells, or PBMCs.

Trimming left V 3 bases short and J 3 bases short, with 11 bases between. This CDR3 spans 14 amino acids. The V gene's germline CDR1 is MNHEY and CDR2 SVGEGT. Enrolled during active infection, Seattle patients were then followed longitudinally. The method was immunoSEQ multiplex PCR; TCRdb's version includes in-frame clones alone and lacks a portion of them. The sample has 30,000 to 40,000 clones; roughly 70% are singletons. This rearrangement joins TRBV6-2 or TRBV6-3 to TRBJ1-1, with D perhaps matching TRBD1 (6 bases). The clonotype comes from a man aged 70-80 years with COVID-19, enrolled during active disease. The sequencing sample was made of peripheral blood. CDR3 in DNA: TGTGCCAGCAGTTATAACAGGGTGCACACTGAAGCTTTCTTT. Translation: CASSYNRVHTEAFF.